The sequence of this TCR beta chain was determined in a study of OX40 agonist ivuxolimab in advanced cancers. In the study overall: In this cohort, patients received ivuxolimab, an agonistic anti-OX40 (CD134) antibody. Study-wide results and limits: CD8+ T cells averaged more expanded clones than CD4+. Clonal expansion from baseline to week 6 occurred in both CD4+ and CD8+ T cells. The specificity for antigen of the expanded peripheral T cells was not determined.

Points on this clone: Its antigen remains unknown. At one end, the junction sequence differs from germline, possibly due to a read error.

The CDR3 extends over 13 amino acids. The germline gives CDR1 SGHKS, CDR2 YYEKEE (reference sequence). Sequenced by immunoSEQ multiplex PCR; TCRdb stores in-frame clones only, minus some. The data hold 85,000 or so clones, with just over 85% observed a single time. The clonotype originates from an adult with an advanced solid tumor such as melanoma, head and neck, liver or kidney cancer. The J gene is TRBJ1-2, the V gene TRBV5-5, with TRBD1 as a possible D gene (5 bases). This material consisted of CD4+ or CD8+ T cells sorted from blood, taken in a trial of the OX40 agonist ivuxolimab. The chain's CDR3 is CASSRVQESSGSF. CDR3 bases: TGTGCCAGCAGTCGGGTACAGGAATCGTCTGGCTCCTTC.